The 10 T cell receptor beta chains listed next were all sequenced from one sample in a study of blood T cell repertoires in COVID-19. Using immunoSEQ multiplex PCR, the repertoire was profiled, and TCRdb retains in-frame clones only, with some absent. The repertoire holds more than 70,000 clones, with approximately 86% as singletons. Sequencing used peripheral blood. The origin of the receptors is a woman of 80 years or more in a cohort sampled during active or convalescent COVID-19.

The chain links TRBV30 to TRBJ2-3; D is unresolved. V lost 8 bases, J lost 0 bases, and 12 bases lay in between. Germline V gene lookup returns CDR1 GTSNPN and CDR2 SVGIG (reference sequence). This CDR3 comprises 13 residues. For the CDR3, the DNA is TGTGCCCGGGTGGTAGGTAGCACAGATACGCAGTATTTT. Amino acid sequence: CARVVGSTDTQYF.

This clone was observed once. J is TRBJ2-3 and V is TRBV28; 14 bases fit TRBD2. Germline V gene data show CDR1 as MDHEN and CDR2 as SYDVKM. Trimming removed 2 bases from V and 2 bases from J; junction bases left unmatched: 3. This CDR3 has 17 amino acids. This chain's CDR3 is CASSLRLAGGTTDTQYF. As DNA, the CDR3 is TGTGCCAGCAGTTTAAGACTAGCGGGAGGGACCACAGATACGCAGTATTTT.

The J gene is TRBJ2-7, the V gene TRBV27, with 7 bases matching TRBD2. The germline CDR1 and CDR2 sequences are MNHEY and SMNVEV (reference sequence). V dropped 3 bases and J dropped 2; count of bases not matched to a gene: 16. The CDR3 loop spans 18 amino acids. CDR3 residues: CASSLKFPTGTITYEQYF. DNA for the CDR3: TGTGCCAGCAGTTTGAAGTTTCCTACCGGGACTATCACCTACGAGCAGTACTTC.

The chain carries TRBV5-1 and TRBJ2-3; possibly TRBD2 for D (6 bases). Per the germline V gene, CDR1 is SGHRS and CDR2 is YFSETQ. Trimming left V 4 bases short and J 0 bases short, with 15 bases between. CDR3 size: 16 residues. This CDR3 is CASSPGLTSSTDTQYF. The CDR3 DNA reads TGCGCCAGCAGCCCCGGACTAACTTCAAGCACAGATACGCAGTATTTT.

The genes are TRBV28 and TRBJ1-2; 10 bases align to TRBD1. With 7 bases clipped from V and 6 bases from J, the junction kept 2 bases outside the gene matches. CDR1 and CDR2 from the germline V gene are MDHEN and SYDVKM. The CDR3 is 12 amino acids. CDR3 nucleotide sequence: TGTGCCAGCAAGGGACAGGGGCATGGCTACACCTTC. This encodes CASKGQGHGYTF.

J is TRBJ2-7 and V is TRBV5-4; 13 nucleotides align to TRBD2. The germline V gene encodes CDR1 SGHNT and CDR2 YYREEE (reference sequence). The CDR3 has 16 residues. Trimming cost V 4 bases and J 5 bases; bases outside gene matches: 9. CDR3 sequence (DNA): TGTGCCAGCAGCCCCATCCGGACTAGCGGGAGCCACGAGCAGTACTTC. Its protein is CASSPIRTSGSHEQYF.

The genes are TRBV18 and TRBJ2-3, with a possible D match to TRBD2 (6 bases). CDR1 is KGHSH and CDR2 is LQKENI in the germline V gene. The CDR3 totals 15 residues. V gave up 2 bases and J gave up 4 bases, with 13 bases separating them. CDR3 loop: CASSPDGGRADTQYF. As DNA, the CDR3 is TGTGCCAGCTCACCAGACGGGGGAAGGGCAGATACGCAGTATTTT.

J is TRBJ2-2 and V is TRBV5-1; D gene uncertain. The CDR3 is 13 residues long. With 1 base removed from V and 5 bases from J, the gap between germline ends came to 6 bases. The germline V gene encodes CDR1 SGHRS and CDR2 YFSETQ. The CDR3 protein is CASSLISTGELFF. In nucleotides, the CDR3 is TGCGCCAGCAGCTTGATTAGTACCGGGGAGCTGTTTTTT.

The chain is built from TRBV19 and TRBJ1-4, with a tentative D call TRBD1 (6 bases). The V gene lost 5 bases and the J gene lost 7 bases, with 17 bases spanning the gap. The CDR3 contains 15 residues. CDR1 LNHDA and CDR2 SQIVND come from the germline V gene (reference sequence). Here the CDR3 reads CASSDTGSPVEKLFF. As DNA, the CDR3 is TGTGCCAGTAGTGACACAGGGTCCCCGGTTGAAAAACTGTTTTTT. Full variable domain (remainder filled in from reference TRBV19 and TRBJ1-4): DGGITQSPKYLFRKEGQNVTLSCEQNLNHDAMYWYRQDPGQGLRLIYYSQIVNDFQKGDIAEGYSVSREKKESFPLTVTSAQKNPTAFYLCASSDTGSPVEKLFFGSGTQLSVL.

This clone showed up just once. This chain joins TRBV10-3 and TRBJ2-2, with 10 bases matching TRBD2. CDR3 size: 14 residues. V was clipped by 7 bases and J by 4 bases; unmatched bases: 3. CDR1 is ENHRY and CDR2 is SYGVKD in the germline V gene. The CDR3, as DNA: TGTGCCATCATGTTAGCGGGAGGCACCGGGGAGCTGTTTTTT. Translation: CAIMLAGGTGELFF.